The sequence of this T cell receptor beta chain was determined in a study of control samples from healthy donors and cancer patients. The CDR3 covers 15 residues. V lost 1 base and J lost 1, with 9 bases in between. Germline lookup yields CDR1 SGHNT and CDR2 YENEEA. Assay: immunoSEQ multiplex PCR; the TCRdb copy retains only in-frame clones and omits some. Seen here are 77,000 or so clones, roughly nine tenths observed once, and the top ten hold 15% to 18%. This chain links TRBV11-3 with TRBJ2-3, with D possibly being TRBD2 (5 bases). Sequencing was carried out using blood. This receptor was obtained from a man aged 30 to 39 in good health. CDR3 loop: CASSLAQEGTDTQYF. The CDR3 nucleotides are TGTGCCAGCAGCTTAGCCCAGGAGGGCACAGATACGCAGTATTTT.